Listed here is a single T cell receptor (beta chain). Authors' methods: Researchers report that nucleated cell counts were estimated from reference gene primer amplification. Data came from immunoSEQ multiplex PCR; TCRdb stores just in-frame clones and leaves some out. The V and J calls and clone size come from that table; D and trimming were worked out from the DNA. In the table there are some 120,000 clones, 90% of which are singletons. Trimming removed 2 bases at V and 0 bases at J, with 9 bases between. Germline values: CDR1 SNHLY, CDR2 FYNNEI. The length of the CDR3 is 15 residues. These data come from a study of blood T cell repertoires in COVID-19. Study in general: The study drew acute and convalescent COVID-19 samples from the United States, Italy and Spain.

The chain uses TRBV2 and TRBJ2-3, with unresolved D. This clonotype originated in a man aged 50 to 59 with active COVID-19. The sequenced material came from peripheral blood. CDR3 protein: CASSELVESTDTQYF. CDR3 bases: TGTGCCAGCAGTGAACTAGTGGAGAGCACAGATACGCAGTATTTT.